What follows are 21 T cell receptor beta chains derived from one specimen sequenced in a study of OX40 agonist ivuxolimab in advanced cancers. TCRdb's table, derived via immunoSEQ multiplex PCR, lists solely in-frame clones and lacks some. Counted here are 65,000 to 70,000 clones, roughly 76% occurring once; the ten biggest clones make up 1.5% to 2%. Sequencing was performed on CD4+ or CD8+ T cells sorted from blood, taken in a trial of the OX40 agonist ivuxolimab. All receptors come from an adult with an advanced solid tumor such as melanoma, head and neck, liver or kidney cancer.

The rearrangement links TRBV30 to TRBJ2-2; no definite D call. V shed 2 bases and J shed 6 bases, with 10 bases lying between them. CDR3 length: 13 amino acids. CDR1 GTSNPN and CDR2 SVGIG come from the germline V gene (reference sequence). CDR3 region: CAWSPTVAGELFF. DNA for the CDR3: TGTGCCTGGAGTCCTACAGTGGCCGGGGAGCTGTTTTTT. Variable domain in full (rest from reference TRBV30 and TRBJ2-2): SQTIHQWPATLVQPVGSPLSLECTVEGTSNPNLYWYRQAAGRGLQLLFYSVGIGQISSEVPQNLSASRPQDRQFILSSKKLLLSDSGFYLCAWSPTVAGELFFGEGSRLTVL.

This clone was counted a few times. V and J are TRBV7-9 and TRBJ1-5; D is uncertain. Trimming left V 1 base short and J 7 bases short, with 11 bases between. The germline gives CDR1 SEHNR, CDR2 FQNEAQ (reference sequence). This CDR3 has 14 amino acids. As DNA, the CDR3 is TGTGCCAGCAGCTTAGAGGGAACTGGGCAGCCCCAGCATTTT. Translated: CASSLEGTGQPQHF.

This chain joins TRBV11-2 and TRBJ2-7; 11 positions match TRBD2. V trimming: 1 base; J trimming: 6 bases; junction bases outside the gene matches: 11. The CDR3 loop spans 17 amino acids. CDR1 SGHAT and CDR2 FQNNGV come from the germline V gene. DNA of the CDR3: TGTGCCAGCAGCTTAGGGCTAGCGGGAGGCCGTGGGGGCGAGCAGTACTTC. Protein sequence: CASSLGLAGGRGGEQYF.

The rearrangement joins TRBV5-1 to TRBJ2-2; 7 bases line up with TRBD1. Germline V gene lookup returns CDR1 SGHRS and CDR2 YFSETQ. The CDR3 contains 16 residues. The J segment lost 4 bases and the V segment lost 1 base, leaving 7 bases of the junction unmatched. CDR3 sequence: CASSLTGTELTGELFF. The CDR3 DNA reads as TGCGCCAGCAGCTTGACCGGGACAGAGCTCACCGGGGAGCTGTTTTTT.

The CDR3 loop reads CASSRDGSSGNTIYF. The CDR3, as DNA: TGCGCCAGCAGCCGAGACGGGAGCTCTGGAAACACCATATATTTT. This sequence joins TRBV4-1 and TRBJ1-3; D ambiguous. The CDR3 contains 15 residues. Trimming stripped 4 bases from V and 0 bases from J, with 10 bases between. Germline values: CDR1 MGHRA, CDR2 YSYEKL.

This clone showed up just once. The rearrangement uses TRBV6-5 and TRBJ1-4, with D uncertain. The CDR3 runs 14 residues. In germline, CDR1 is MNHEY, CDR2 SVGAGI. The ends were cut back, 6 bases at V and 0 bases at J, with 8 bases in the middle. This CDR3 reads CASRWTSTNEKLFF. Here the CDR3 DNA reads TGTGCCAGCAGATGGACGTCAACTAATGAAAAACTGTTTTTT.

A note on this clone: Relative to the germline gene, one junction end is altered; a read error may explain this. The chain employs TRBV7-2 and TRBJ2-4; D may correspond to TRBD1 or TRBD2 (5 bases each). The CDR3 covers 17 residues. Per the germline V gene, CDR1 is SGHTA and CDR2 is FQGNSA. The DNA of the CDR3 is TGTGCCAGCAGCCTAGCTACAGGCAGTACTTCGAAAAACATTCAGTACTTC. Translating it yields CASSLATGSTSKNIQYF.

The chain has TRBV5-8 and TRBJ1-5; the match to TRBD1 covers 8 bases. From germline, CDR1 is SGHTS and CDR2 YDEGEE. The CDR3 is made up of 15 amino acids. Trimming removed 4 bases from V and 4 bases from J; junction bases left unmatched: 7. The CDR3 nucleotides are TGTGCCAGCAGCCGAGGGACAGGTCAAAATCAGCCCCAGCATTTT. Protein: CASSRGTGQNQPQHF.

V and J are TRBV6-5 and TRBJ1-1; 8 bases agree with TRBD1. CDR1 and CDR2 from the germline V gene are MNHEY and SVGAGI. Germline trimming cut 6 bases from V and 3 bases from J; bases unmatched to any gene: 3. The CDR3 contains 13 residues. The DNA for the CDR3 is TGTGCCAGCAGGATACAGGGGGACACTGAAGCTTTCTTT. Translation: CASRIQGDTEAFF.

The chain employs TRBV2 and TRBJ1-2; TRBD1 aligns across 8 bases. The V gene's germline CDR1 is SNHLY and CDR2 FYNNEI. This CDR3 has 13 amino acids. The V and J ends lost 6 bases and 7 bases, in that order; junction bases with no gene match: 7. CDR3 loop: CASRTGTGRGYTF. The CDR3 DNA is TGTGCCAGCAGGACTGGGACAGGTCGTGGCTACACCTTC. Based on the CDR3 plus reference TRBV2 and TRBJ1-2, the full variable domain is EPEVTQTPSHQVTQMGQEVILRCVPISNHLYFYWYRQILGQKVEFLVSFYNNEISEKSEIFDDQFSVERPDGSNFTLKIRSTKLEDSAMYFCASRTGTGRGYTFGSGTRLTVV.

The chain couples TRBV6-1 to TRBJ1-3; perhaps TRBD1 as D (5 bases). The CDR3 spans 15 residues. Germline assignment: CDR1 MNHNS and CDR2 SASEGT. The ends were cut back, 6 bases at V and 0 bases at J, with 12 bases in the middle. The CDR3 region has the DNA TGTGCCAGCAGAAAAGGGACGGTCTCTGGAAACACCATATATTTT. This encodes CASRKGTVSGNTIYF.

The gene calls are TRBV5-1 and TRBJ2-1; TRBD2 matches 9 bases. This CDR3 comprises 16 residues. The V and J ends lost 1 base and 4 bases, in that order; junction bases with no gene match: 6. Germline V gene sequence: CDR1 SGHRS, CDR2 YFSETQ. The CDR3 bases are TGCGCCAGCAGCTTGTCGACTAGCGGAGCTTACAATGAGCAGTTCTTC. Protein product: CASSLSTSGAYNEQFF.

The rearrangement links TRBV9 to TRBJ1-1; the D gene is possibly TRBD1 (6 bases). The V end lost 4 bases, the J end lost 6 bases, and 19 bases lay between the germline ends. The CDR3 is made up of 15 amino acids. Germline V gene data show CDR1 as SGDLS and CDR2 as YYNGEE. CDR3 residues: CASSSQGTPGAEAFF. The DNA of the CDR3 is TGTGCCAGCAGCTCCCAGGGGACTCCGGGGGCTGAAGCTTTCTTT.

The chain uses TRBV27 and TRBJ1-5, with D perhaps TRBD1 (5 bases). Trimming shortened V by 5 bases and J by 4 bases, and 9 bases separated the two germline ends. Germline CDR1 MNHEY, CDR2 SMNVEV (reference sequence). The CDR3 covers 13 residues. The CDR3 loop is CASSRQGNQPQHF. The CDR3 nucleotides read TGTGCCAGCAGTCGGCAGGGAAATCAGCCCCAGCATTTT.

This chain connects TRBV5-4 to TRBJ2-7; 12 bases line up with TRBD1. This CDR3 region has 15 residues. Trimming at V came to 4 bases and at J to 4 bases, leaving 6 bases not matched to a gene. Germline V gene data show CDR1 as SGHNT and CDR2 as YYREEE (reference sequence). The CDR3 sequence: CASSKRDRGLYEQYF. CDR3 nucleotide sequence: TGTGCCAGCAGCAAAAGGGACAGGGGGCTTTACGAGCAGTACTTC.

The chain recombines TRBV11-2 with TRBJ1-1; 7 bases line up with TRBD1. This CDR3 has 14 amino acids. Germline-derived CDR1 and CDR2 are SGHAT and FQNNGV. V trimming: 2 bases; J trimming: 5 bases; junction bases outside the gene matches: 5. The CDR3 coding sequence is TGTGCCAGCAGCTTATTGCAGGGGGGAACTGAAGCTTTCTTT. It is translated as CASSLLQGGTEAFF.

The chain couples TRBV5-4 to TRBJ2-3; D ambiguous. Germline V lookup: CDR1 SGHNT, CDR2 YYREEE (reference sequence). This CDR3 is built from 11 residues. V was cut by 2 bases and J by 5 bases, with 3 bases left in between. The CDR3 reads CASSLKDTQYF. The CDR3 DNA is TGTGCCAGCAGCTTAAAAGATACGCAGTATTTT.

The chain recombines TRBV20-1 with TRBJ1-2; 9 bases are a match to TRBD1. With 6 bases clipped from V and 7 bases from J, the junction kept 3 bases outside the gene matches. Per germline, CDR1 DFQATT and CDR2 SNEGSKA (reference sequence). The CDR3 contains 11 residues. For the CDR3, the DNA is TGCAGTGCCTCGACAGGGGGTGGCTACACCTTC. This codes for CSASTGGGYTF.

This sequence joins TRBV6-1 and TRBJ1-2; D is possibly TRBD1 (5 bases). The length of the CDR3 is 13 residues. Trimming cost V 6 bases and J 6 bases, with 14 bases left between them. The germline gives CDR1 MNHNS, CDR2 SASEGT. The CDR3 coding sequence is TGTGCCAGCAGGCTTTCAGGGACGGATGGCTACACCTTC. Translated: CASRLSGTDGYTF.

This clone was recorded a few times. In DNA form, the CDR3 reads TGTGCCAGCTCACCACAGGGAAGCTCCTACGAGCAGTACTTC. It translates to CASSPQGSSYEQYF. V gene TRBV18 combines with J gene TRBJ2-7, with no clear D. Germline values: CDR1 KGHSH, CDR2 LQKENI. Trimming took off 1 base at V and 0 bases at J, with 7 bases between the two ends. The CDR3 is made up of 14 amino acids.

The V gene is TRBV5-1, the J gene TRBJ1-6; no firm D call. CDR1 SGHRS and CDR2 YFSETQ come from the germline V gene. V was cut by 0 bases and J by 10 bases, with 11 bases left in between. The CDR3 is made up of 14 amino acids. The CDR3 spells CASSLDLRVSPLHF. For the CDR3, the DNA is TGCGCCAGCAGCTTGGATCTACGTGTCTCACCCCTCCACTTT.